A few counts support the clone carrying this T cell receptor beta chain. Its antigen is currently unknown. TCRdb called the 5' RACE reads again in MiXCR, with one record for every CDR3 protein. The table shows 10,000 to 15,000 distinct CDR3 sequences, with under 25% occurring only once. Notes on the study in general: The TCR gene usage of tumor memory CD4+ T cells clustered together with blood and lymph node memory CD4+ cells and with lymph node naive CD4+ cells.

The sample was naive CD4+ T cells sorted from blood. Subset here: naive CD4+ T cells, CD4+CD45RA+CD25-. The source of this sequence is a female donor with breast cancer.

CDR3 coding DNA: TGCGCCAGCAGCCGAGGCCAGGGGACTCTGACCAACTATGGCTACACCTTC. This gives the protein CASSRGQGTLTNYGYTF. The V and J genes are TRBV5-1 and TRBJ1-2, with D perhaps TRBD1 (6 bases). The CDR3 length is 17 residues. Per the germline V gene, CDR1 is SGHRS and CDR2 is YFSETQ. Deletions cut 4 bases from V and 2 bases from J, with 21 bases between.